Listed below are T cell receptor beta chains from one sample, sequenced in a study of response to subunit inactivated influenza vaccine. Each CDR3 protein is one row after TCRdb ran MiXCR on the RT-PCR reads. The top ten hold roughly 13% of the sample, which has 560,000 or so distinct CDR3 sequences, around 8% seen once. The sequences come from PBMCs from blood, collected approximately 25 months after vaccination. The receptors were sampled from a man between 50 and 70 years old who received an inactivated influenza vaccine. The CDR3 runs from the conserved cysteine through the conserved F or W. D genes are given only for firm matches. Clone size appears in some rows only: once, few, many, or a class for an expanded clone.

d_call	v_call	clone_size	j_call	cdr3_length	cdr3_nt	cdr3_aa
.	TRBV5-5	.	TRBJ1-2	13	TGTGCCAGCAGCTTGTGGCGGGAGGAGGGCTACACCTTC	CASSLWREEGYTF
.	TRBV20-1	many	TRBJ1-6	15	TGCAGTGCCCTGGCGGGGGGCGCCTATAATTCACCCCTCCACTTT	CSALAGGAYNSPLHF
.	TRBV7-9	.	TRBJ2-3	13	TGTGCCAGCAGCCTAAGTCCCACAGATACGCAGTATTTT	CASSLSPTDTQYF
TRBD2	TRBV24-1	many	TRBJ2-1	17	TGTGCCACCAGTAGTGGACTAGCGGGTTTTTCCTACAATGAGCAGTTCTTC	CATSSGLAGFSYNEQFF
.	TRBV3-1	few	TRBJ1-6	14	TGTGCCAGCAGCCAAGTGAGGACATCTTCACCCCTCCACTTT	CASSQVRTSSPLHF
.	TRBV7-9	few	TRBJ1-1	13	TGTGCCAGCAGCGCTCGACAGTACACTGAAGCTTTCTTT	CASSARQYTEAFF
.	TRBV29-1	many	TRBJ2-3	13	TGCAGCGTAGCAGACAGCCCGGCAGATACGCAGTATTTT	CSVADSPADTQYF
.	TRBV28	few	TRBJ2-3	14	TGTGCCAGCAGTTCGCCTTCTGGCACAGATACGCAGTATTTT	CASSSPSGTDTQYF
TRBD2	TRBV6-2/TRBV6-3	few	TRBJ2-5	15	TGTGCCAGCCGGGGGACTAGCGGGGGGAAAGAGACCCAGTACTTC	CASRGTSGGKETQYF
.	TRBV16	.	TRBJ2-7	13	TGTGCCAGCAGCCCTTACCGGCTCGACGAGCAGTACTTC	CASSPYRLDEQYF
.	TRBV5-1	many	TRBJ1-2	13	TGCGCCAGCAGAATCGAGGGATACTATGGCTACACCTTC	CASRIEGYYGYTF
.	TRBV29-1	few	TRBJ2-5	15	TGCAGCGTTGGAATCGGCGGGGCTTATCAAGAGACCCAGTACTTC	CSVGIGGAYQETQYF
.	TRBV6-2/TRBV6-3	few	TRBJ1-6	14	TGTGCCAGCAGTTCTGTCGGAAATAATTCACCCCTCCACTTT	CASSSVGNNSPLHF
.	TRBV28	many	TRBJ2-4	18	TGTGCCAGCAGTTTTTCCCTTAGGGGCAGGGAGGCCAAAAACATTCAGTACTTC	CASSFSLRGREAKNIQYF
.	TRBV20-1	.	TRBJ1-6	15	TGCAGTGCTCTTGAACGGGTCAGGGGTTTTTCACCCCTCCACTTT	CSALERVRGFSPLHF
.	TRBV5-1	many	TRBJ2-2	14	TGCGCCAGCAGCCCCGCGGAGGGGTCAGGGGAGCTGTTTTTT	CASSPAEGSGELFF
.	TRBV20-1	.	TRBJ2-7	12	TGCAGTGCCCCACCTGTGGGGGACGAGCAGTACTTC	CSAPPVGDEQYF
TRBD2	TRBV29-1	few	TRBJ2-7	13	TGCAGCGTCTTGATCAGCGGGAGCTACGAGCAGTACTTC	CSVLISGSYEQYF
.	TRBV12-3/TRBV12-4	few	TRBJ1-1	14	TGTGCCAGCGGACTCCCCCGGAGGAACACTGAAGCTTTCTTT	CASGLPRRNTEAFF
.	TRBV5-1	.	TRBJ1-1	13	TGCGCCAGCAGCTTGGATGGGTACACTGAAGCTTTCTTT	CASSLDGYTEAFF
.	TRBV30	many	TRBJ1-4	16	TGTGCCTGGAGGACCCCCGGGAGGGTAGGGAATGAAAAACTGTTTTTT	CAWRTPGRVGNEKLFF
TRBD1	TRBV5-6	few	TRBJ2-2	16	TGTGCCAGCAGCGCCAACAGGGGGCTGTCCACCGGGGAGCTGTTTTTT	CASSANRGLSTGELFF
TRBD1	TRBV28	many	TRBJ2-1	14	TGTGCCAGCAGTTTACAGGGACAGGGGTCTGAGCAGTTCTTC	CASSLQGQGSEQFF
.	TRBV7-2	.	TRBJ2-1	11	TGTGCCAGCACAGCTTACGATGAGCAGTTCTTC	CASTAYDEQFF
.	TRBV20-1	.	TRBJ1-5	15	TGCAGTGCTAGCTTGGCCTGGGACGCTTATCAGCCCCAGCATTTT	CSASLAWDAYQPQHF
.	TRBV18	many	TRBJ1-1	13	TGTGCCAGCTCACCACCGGCGAACACTGAAGCTTTCTTT	CASSPPANTEAFF
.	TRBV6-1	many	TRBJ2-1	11	TGTGCCAGCAGTGAAGAGGACTTGCAGTTCTTC	CASSEEDLQFF
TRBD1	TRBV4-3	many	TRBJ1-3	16	TGCGCCAGCAGCCAAATTTTGACAGGGACTGGAAACACCATATATTTT	CASSQILTGTGNTIYF
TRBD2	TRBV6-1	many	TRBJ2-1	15	TGTGCCAGCAGTCGGACTAGCGACCTCTGGAATGAGCAGTTCTTC	CASSRTSDLWNEQFF
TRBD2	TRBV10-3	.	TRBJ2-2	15	TGTGCCATCAGTGAGTCTAGCGGGATCGCCGGGGAGCTGTTTTTT	CAISESSGIAGELFF